The present T cell receptor beta chain was sequenced within a study of shared clonotypes between healthy human individuals. Study details: Each donor's CD4 naive and CD4 memory cells filled three plates apiece, CD8 naive two, and CD8 memory one. The study's findings and limits: Memory subsets generally showed lower estimated richness than naive subsets.

About this clone itself: Its specificity is unknown.

Clones were read by immunoSEQ multiplex PCR, and TCRdb kept only the in-frame ones, dropping some. The sample yields approximately 2.3 million clones, approximately 93% seen once. CDR3 length equals 13 residues. V shed 6 bases and J shed 4 bases, with 10 bases lying between them. From germline, CDR1 is ENHRY and CDR2 SYGVKD. Specimen: naive CD4+ T cells from PBMCs. Specified subset: CD45RA+ positively selected. The chain links TRBV10-3 to TRBJ1-5; D is ambiguous. The sequence was obtained from a young man in good health. Some clones in this sample may be carry-over from other donors' samples. For the CDR3, the DNA is TGTGCCATCAGCAGAGAAGCAAATCAGCCCCAGCATTTT. This gives the protein CAISREANQPQHF.